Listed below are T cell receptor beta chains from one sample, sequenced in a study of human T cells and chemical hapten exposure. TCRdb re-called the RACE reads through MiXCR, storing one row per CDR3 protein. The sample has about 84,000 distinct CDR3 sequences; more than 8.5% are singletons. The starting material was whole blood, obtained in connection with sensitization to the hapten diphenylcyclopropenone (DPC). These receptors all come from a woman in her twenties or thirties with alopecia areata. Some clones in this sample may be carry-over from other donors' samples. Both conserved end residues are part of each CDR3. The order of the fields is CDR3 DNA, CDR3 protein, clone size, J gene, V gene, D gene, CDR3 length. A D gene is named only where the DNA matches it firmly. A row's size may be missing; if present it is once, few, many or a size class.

CDR3nt: TGTGCCAGCAGCCAAGATTGGGGAGGTCAGCCCCAGCATTTT
CDR3aa: CASSQDWGGQPQHF
abundance: NA
j_gene: TRBJ1-5
v_gene: TRBV3-1
d_gene: NA
len: 14

CDR3nt: TGTGCCAGCAGTTTTAGGACGGCCGCAGGACCGAATGAGCAGTTCTTC
CDR3aa: CASSFRTAAGPNEQFF
abundance: NA
j_gene: TRBJ2-1
v_gene: TRBV12-3/TRBV12-4
d_gene: NA
len: 16

CDR3nt: TGCAGTGCAAAGACTAGCGGGAGCACAGATACGCAGTATTTT
CDR3aa: CSAKTSGSTDTQYF
abundance: few
j_gene: TRBJ2-3
v_gene: TRBV20-1
d_gene: TRBD2
len: 14

CDR3nt: TGTGCCAGCAGTGCACCTTCGTTGCAGTTCTTC
CDR3aa: CASSAPSLQFF
abundance: few
j_gene: TRBJ2-1
v_gene: TRBV28
d_gene: NA
len: 11

CDR3nt: TGTGCCAGCAGCCAAGGAACCGGGACCGTACAGGCTTTCTTT
CDR3aa: CASSQGTGTVQAFF
abundance: few
j_gene: TRBJ1-1
v_gene: TRBV3-1
d_gene: NA
len: 14

CDR3nt: TGTGCCAGCACTCCTCCGGGACAGAGGACGAAGCAGTACTTC
CDR3aa: CASTPPGQRTKQYF
abundance: many
j_gene: TRBJ2-7
v_gene: TRBV6-2/TRBV6-3
d_gene: TRBD1
len: 14

CDR3nt: TGCAGGCTTGGATGGCAGGGGGGGGCCAAAAACATTCAGTACTTC
CDR3aa: CRLGWQGGAKNIQYF
abundance: many
j_gene: TRBJ2-4
v_gene: TRBV29-1
d_gene: NA
len: 15

CDR3nt: TGCGCCAGCAGCCAAGCTGGTGCAGGGTCCGGCGAGCAGTACTTC
CDR3aa: CASSQAGAGSGEQYF
abundance: many
j_gene: TRBJ2-7
v_gene: TRBV4-1
d_gene: NA
len: 15

CDR3nt: TGTGCCAGCAGTTGGGACCGCTGGACTGAAGCTTTCTTT
CDR3aa: CASSWDRWTEAFF
abundance: few
j_gene: TRBJ1-1
v_gene: TRBV6-5
d_gene: NA
len: 13

CDR3nt: TGTGCCAGCAGCCCGGGATTAGGACAGGGGGAAGCTTTCTTT
CDR3aa: CASSPGLGQGEAFF
abundance: many
j_gene: TRBJ1-1
v_gene: TRBV5-4
d_gene: TRBD1
len: 14

CDR3nt: TGTGCCAGCAGCGAAAAGCGGGAATACACCGGGGAGCTGTTTTTT
CDR3aa: CASSEKREYTGELFF
abundance: many
j_gene: TRBJ2-2
v_gene: TRBV5-4
d_gene: TRBD2
len: 15

CDR3nt: TGTGCCTGGAGTGTCCGGACAGACTATGGCTACACCTTC
CDR3aa: CAWSVRTDYGYTF
abundance: few
j_gene: TRBJ1-2
v_gene: TRBV30
d_gene: NA
len: 13

CDR3nt: TGTGCCAGCAGTGCTCACTTGATGTCACCCCTCCACTTT
CDR3aa: CASSAHLMSPLHF
abundance: once
j_gene: TRBJ1-6
v_gene: TRBV6-1
d_gene: NA
len: 13

CDR3nt: TGTGCCAGCAGCCGGCAGAGCGAGCAGTACTTC
CDR3aa: CASSRQSEQYF
abundance: NA
j_gene: TRBJ2-7
v_gene: TRBV5-6
d_gene: NA
len: 11

CDR3nt: TGTGCCAGCAGCCAAGATTCGGACAGGGGCGAGATGGTCTCTGGCTACACCTTC
CDR3aa: CASSQDSDRGEMVSGYTF
abundance: many
j_gene: TRBJ1-2
v_gene: TRBV3-2
d_gene: NA
len: 18

CDR3nt: TGTGCCAGCAGTTTGGTTAAGGATCAGCCCCAGCATTTT
CDR3aa: CASSLVKDQPQHF
abundance: few
j_gene: TRBJ1-5
v_gene: TRBV28
d_gene: NA
len: 13

CDR3nt: TGCAGCGCAACTGGGGGCTATGGCTACACCTTC
CDR3aa: CSATGGYGYTF
abundance: many
j_gene: TRBJ1-2
v_gene: TRBV29-1
d_gene: NA
len: 11

CDR3nt: TGTGCCAGCAGTTACGGGACAGCCCCCTACGAGCAGTACTTC
CDR3aa: CASSYGTAPYEQYF
abundance: many
j_gene: TRBJ2-7
v_gene: TRBV6-2/TRBV6-3
d_gene: TRBD1
len: 14

CDR3nt: TGTGCCAGCAGCCCGGACTTAACCACAGATACGCAGTATTTT
CDR3aa: CASSPDLTTDTQYF
abundance: few
j_gene: TRBJ2-3
v_gene: TRBV7-2
d_gene: NA
len: 14

CDR3nt: TGTGCCAGCTCACCGGCAGGGGCACGGAGGAACACTGAAGCTTTCTTT
CDR3aa: CASSPAGARRNTEAFF
abundance: many
j_gene: TRBJ1-1
v_gene: TRBV18
d_gene: NA
len: 16

CDR3nt: TGTGCTAGCAGCCGGGACAGGGTTACCGGGGAGCTGTTTTTT
CDR3aa: CASSRDRVTGELFF
abundance: many
j_gene: TRBJ2-2
v_gene: TRBV7-7
d_gene: TRBD1
len: 14

CDR3nt: TGTGCCAGCAGCTCGGGACAGGGGGTTATCGATGAGCAGTTCTTC
CDR3aa: CASSSGQGVIDEQFF
abundance: NA
j_gene: TRBJ2-1
v_gene: TRBV11-2
d_gene: TRBD1
len: 15

CDR3nt: TGCGCCAGCAGCCCAACTAGCGGGGGACTTGTCGGGGAGCTGTTTTTT
CDR3aa: CASSPTSGGLVGELFF
abundance: many
j_gene: TRBJ2-2
v_gene: TRBV4-3
d_gene: TRBD2
len: 16

CDR3nt: TGTGCCACCAGCGGCGAGGAATCTGGGGCCAACGTCCTGACTTTC
CDR3aa: CATSGEESGANVLTF
abundance: many
j_gene: TRBJ2-6
v_gene: TRBV15
d_gene: NA
len: 15

CDR3nt: TGTGCCAGCAGCCAAGACCGGGACAGGGAAAGGAATGAGCAGTTCTTC
CDR3aa: CASSQDRDRERNEQFF
abundance: NA
j_gene: TRBJ2-1
v_gene: TRBV14
d_gene: TRBD1
len: 16

CDR3nt: TGTGCCAGCAGCTTAGGACAGGTTCGAGAGACCCAGTACTTC
CDR3aa: CASSLGQVRETQYF
abundance: NA
j_gene: TRBJ2-5
v_gene: TRBV5-6
d_gene: TRBD1
len: 14

CDR3nt: TGTGCCAGCAGCTTCGTCCGCTCGACAGGCCGAAGCGGGGAGCTGTTTTTT
CDR3aa: CASSFVRSTGRSGELFF
abundance: many
j_gene: TRBJ2-2
v_gene: TRBV5-5
d_gene: NA
len: 17